A selection of T cell receptor beta chains follows, all from one sample in a study of persistence of HIV-infected CD4 T cells. These receptors have no known antigen. TCRdb keeps only in-frame clones here, not all; method: immunoSEQ multiplex PCR. The table has more than 30,000 clones, 70% seen once. Sequenced material: CD4+ T cells sorted from PBMCs after approximately 20-hour stimulation, taken from a patient who received antiretroviral therapy. These receptors all stem from an adult man with HIV who was CMV-seropositive. CDR3s include the opening cysteine and the closing phenylalanine or tryptophan. The D gene is left open where the match is weak. Rows give clone size only sometimes, using once, few, many, or a class for an expanded clone.

V	D	J	size	CDR3	DNA
TRBV27	TRBD1	TRBJ2-2	.	CASSLSDRVSTGELFF	TGTGCCAGCAGTTTATCGGACAGGGTTTCTACCGGGGAGCTGTTTTTT
TRBV6-1	.	TRBJ1-5	.	CASSEAFSNQPQHF	TGTGCCAGCAGTGAAGCATTTAGCAATCAGCCCCAGCATTTT
TRBV9	.	TRBJ1-5	.	CASNGAHQPQHF	TGTGCCAGCAATGGGGCCCATCAGCCCCAGCATTTT
TRBV21-1	.	TRBJ2-7	.	CASSSLGDTKNYEQYF	TGTGCCAGCAGCTCCCTTGGGGACACTAAGAACTACGAGCAGTACTTC
TRBV28	.	TRBJ1-2	.	CASSFNYGYTF	TGTGCCAGCAGTTTTAACTATGGCTACACCTTC
TRBV7-9	TRBD1	TRBJ1-2	.	CASSLAGTGYGYTF	TGTGCCAGCAGCTTAGCCGGGACAGGCTATGGCTACACCTTC
TRBV6-6	.	TRBJ1-5	.	CASSPRGRRLGSNQPQHF	TGTGCCAGCAGTCCCAGAGGACGGCGACTCGGAAGCAATCAGCCCCAGCATTTT
TRBV20-1	.	TRBJ1-5	few	CSASNRQTGRNQPQHF	TGCAGTGCTAGTAACCGTCAAACAGGAAGAAATCAGCCCCAGCATTTT
TRBV7-8	.	TRBJ1-4	.	CASSLVRGEGEKLFF	TGTGCCAGCAGCTTAGTCAGGGGAGAAGGTGAAAAACTGTTTTTT
TRBV29-1	.	TRBJ2-3	.	CSVERQGSVTDTQYF	TGCAGCGTTGAACGGCAGGGTTCGGTCACAGATACGCAGTATTTT
TRBV4-1	TRBD1	TRBJ2-1	.	CASSHPSTGKVYNEQFF	TGCGCCAGCAGCCATCCTTCGACAGGGAAGGTTTACAATGAGCAGTTCTTC
TRBV7-2	TRBD2	TRBJ2-3	.	CASSRATSGGIGTDTQYF	TGTGCCAGCAGCCGTGCTACTAGCGGGGGGATTGGCACAGATACGCAGTATTTT
TRBV12-3/TRBV12-4	TRBD1	TRBJ1-2	.	CASTPGGALGYTF	TGTGCCAGCACCCCAGGGGGCGCTTTAGGCTACACCTTC
TRBV3-1/TRBV3-2	TRBD1	TRBJ2-1	.	CASCKTGIFGNEQFF	TGTGCCAGCTGCAAGACAGGGATTTTCGGCAATGAGCAGTTCTTC
TRBV6-5	TRBD1	TRBJ2-7	.	CASSYSGTGSVYEQYF	TGTGCCAGCAGTTACTCCGGGACAGGGTCGGTCTACGAGCAGTACTTC
TRBV27	.	TRBJ2-3	.	CASQRRGTGTDTQYF	TGTGCCAGTCAACGAAGGGGGACCGGAACAGATACGCAGTATTTT
TRBV24-1	.	TRBJ2-3	.	CATSDGPGTSVSQYF	TGTGCCACCAGTGATGGTCCCGGGACCTCCGTATCCCAGTATTTT
TRBV10-3	TRBD1	TRBJ2-7	.	CAISGDRGGKEQYF	TGTGCCATCAGTGGGGACAGGGGGGGAAAAGAGCAGTACTTC
TRBV6-5	.	TRBJ1-1	.	CASSFSSVGSTEAFF	TGTGCCAGCAGCTTCTCCTCGGTAGGGAGCACTGAAGCTTTCTTT
TRBV7-9	.	TRBJ1-1	.	CASSLAGTEAFF	TGTGCCAGCAGCTTAGCAGGGACTGAAGCTTTCTTT